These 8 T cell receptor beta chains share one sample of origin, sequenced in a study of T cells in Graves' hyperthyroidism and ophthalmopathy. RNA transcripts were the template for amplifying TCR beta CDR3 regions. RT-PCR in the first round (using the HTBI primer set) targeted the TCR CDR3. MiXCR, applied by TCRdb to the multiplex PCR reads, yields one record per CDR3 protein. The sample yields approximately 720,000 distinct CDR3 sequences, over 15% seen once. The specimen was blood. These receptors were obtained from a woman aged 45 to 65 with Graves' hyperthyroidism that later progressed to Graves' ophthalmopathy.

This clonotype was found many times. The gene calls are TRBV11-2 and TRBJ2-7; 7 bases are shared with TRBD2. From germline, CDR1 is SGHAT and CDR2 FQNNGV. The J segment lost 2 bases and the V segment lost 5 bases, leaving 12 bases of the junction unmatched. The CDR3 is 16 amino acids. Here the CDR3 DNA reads TGTGCCAGCAGCGCTGGAAATGGGGGGGATGCCTACGAGCAGTACTTC. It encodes CASSAGNGGDAYEQYF. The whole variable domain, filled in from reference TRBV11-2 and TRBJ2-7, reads EAGVAQSPRYKIIEKRQSVAFWCNPISGHATLYWYQQILGQGPKLLIQFQNNGVVDDSQLPKDRFSAERLKGVDSTLKIQPAKLEDSAVYLCASSAGNGGDAYEQYFGPGTRLTVT.

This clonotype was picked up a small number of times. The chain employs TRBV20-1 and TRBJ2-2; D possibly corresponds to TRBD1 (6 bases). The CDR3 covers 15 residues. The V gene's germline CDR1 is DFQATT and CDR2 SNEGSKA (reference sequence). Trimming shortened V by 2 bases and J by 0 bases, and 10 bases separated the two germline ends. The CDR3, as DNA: TGCAGTGCTAGATGGGGGCAGACGAACACCGGGGAGCTGTTTTTT. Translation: CSARWGQTNTGELFF.

Written as DNA, the CDR3 is TGTGCCAGCAGTGATAGTGTGGGACAGGGGGAGGGAGAGACCCAGTACTTC. Translation gives CASSDSVGQGEGETQYF. The rearrangement links TRBV25-1 to TRBJ2-5; 11 bases are shared with TRBD1. The CDR3 is made up of 17 amino acids. The germline V gene encodes CDR1 MGHDK and CDR2 SYGVNS. V shed 3 bases, J shed 4 bases, and the junction held 10 bases outside the gene matches. The whole variable domain, remainder taken from reference TRBV25-1 and TRBJ2-5, is EADIYQTPRYLVIGTGKKITLECSQTMGHDKMYWYQQDPGMELHLIHYSYGVNSTEKGDLSSESTVSRIRTEHFPLTLESARPSHTSQYLCASSDSVGQGEGETQYFGPGTRLLVL.

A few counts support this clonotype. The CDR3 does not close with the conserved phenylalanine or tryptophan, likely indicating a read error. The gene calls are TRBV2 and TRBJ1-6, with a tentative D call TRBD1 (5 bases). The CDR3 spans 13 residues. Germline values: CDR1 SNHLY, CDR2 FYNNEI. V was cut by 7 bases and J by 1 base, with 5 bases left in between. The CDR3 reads CASKGSYNSPLHY. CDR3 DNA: TGTGCCAGCAAGGGGTCCTATAATTCACCCCTCCACTAT.

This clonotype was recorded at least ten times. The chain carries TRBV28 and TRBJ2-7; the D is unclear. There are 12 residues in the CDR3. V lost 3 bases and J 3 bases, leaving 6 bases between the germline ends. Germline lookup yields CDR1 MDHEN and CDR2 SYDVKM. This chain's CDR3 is CASSFQNYEQYF. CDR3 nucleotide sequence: TGTGCCAGCAGTTTTCAGAACTACGAGCAGTACTTC. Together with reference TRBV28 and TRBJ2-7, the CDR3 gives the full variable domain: DVKVTQSSRYLVKRTGEKVFLECVQDMDHENMFWYRQDPGLGLRLIYFSYDVKMKEKGDIPEGYSVSREKKERFSLILESASTNQTSMYLCASSFQNYEQYFGPGTRLTVT.

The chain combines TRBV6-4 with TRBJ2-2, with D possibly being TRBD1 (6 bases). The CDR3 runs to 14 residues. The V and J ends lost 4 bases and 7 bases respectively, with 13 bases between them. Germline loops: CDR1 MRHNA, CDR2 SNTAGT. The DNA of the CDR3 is TGTGCCAGCAGTGTCGGGCAGGGGTTCGGGGAGCTGTTTTTT. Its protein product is CASSVGQGFGELFF.

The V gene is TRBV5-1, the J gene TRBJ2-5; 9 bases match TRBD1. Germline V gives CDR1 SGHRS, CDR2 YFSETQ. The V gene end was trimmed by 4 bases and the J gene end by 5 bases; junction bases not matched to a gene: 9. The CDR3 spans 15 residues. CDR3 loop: CASSGGQGDRETQYF. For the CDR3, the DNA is TGCGCCAGCAGCGGGGGACAGGGAGATAGGGAGACCCAGTACTTC.

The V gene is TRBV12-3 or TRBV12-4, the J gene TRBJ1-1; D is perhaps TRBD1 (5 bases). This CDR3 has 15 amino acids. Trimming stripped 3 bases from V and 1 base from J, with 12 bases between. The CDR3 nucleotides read TGTGCCAGCAGTTTGCGGGGCGTGAGGAACACTGAAGCTTTCTTT. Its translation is CASSLRGVRNTEAFF.